This T cell receptor (beta chain) derives from a study of memory CD4+ T cells and cytomegalovirus serostatus. General study points: Suggested: most of the CMV-linked TCR signature lies in CD4+ memory cells. Of 150 to 200 reported CMV TCRbeta sequences, 55 to 80 were found in memory CD4+ repertoires.

Generated by immunoSEQ multiplex PCR, the TCRdb table keeps only in-frame clones and is missing some. Among tens of thousands of clones, less than 80% were seen once, and the ten largest hold over 0.95%. Points on this clone: As yet, its antigen is unknown.

Single viable CD3+CD4+CD8-CD45RO+ cells were sorted as the memory CD4+ T cells. V was clipped by 5 bases and J by 9 bases, with 11 bases between them. CDR3 length equals 12 residues. Germline CDR1 is SGHTA and CDR2 is FQGNSA. The TCR comes from an adult in good health and CMV-seronegative. V usage is TRBV7-2 and J usage is TRBJ2-1; D is possibly TRBD2 (6 bases). The sequencing sample was made of memory CD4+ T cells from blood. The CDR3 DNA follows: TGTGCCAGCAGCATACTAGCAACTGAGCAGTTCTTC. Translating it yields CASSILATEQFF.